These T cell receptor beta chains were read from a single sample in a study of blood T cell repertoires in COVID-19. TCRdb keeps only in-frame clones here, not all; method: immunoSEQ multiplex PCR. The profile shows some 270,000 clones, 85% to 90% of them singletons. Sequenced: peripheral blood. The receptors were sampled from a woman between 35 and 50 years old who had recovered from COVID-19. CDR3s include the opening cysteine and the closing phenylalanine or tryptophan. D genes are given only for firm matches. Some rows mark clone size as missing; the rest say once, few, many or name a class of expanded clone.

CDR3 DNA: TGTGCCAGCTGGGGGAGCGGGAGAAACATTCAGTACTTC
CDR3 protein: CASWGSGRNIQYF
D gene: TRBD2
clone size: NA
V gene: TRBV27
J gene: TRBJ2-4

CDR3 DNA: TGTGCCTGGAGTCGGGACATTCAGCCCCAGCATTTT
CDR3 protein: CAWSRDIQPQHF
D gene: NA
clone size: NA
V gene: TRBV30
J gene: TRBJ1-5

CDR3 DNA: TGTGCCAGCAGTTTGTCGGCACTACGGAGAAACAATCAGCCCCAGCATTTT
CDR3 protein: CASSLSALRRNNQPQHF
D gene: NA
clone size: NA
V gene: TRBV27
J gene: TRBJ1-5

CDR3 DNA: TGTGCCAGCTCACCGGAGGGGGCCGAAAACACCATATATTTT
CDR3 protein: CASSPEGAENTIYF
D gene: TRBD1
clone size: NA
V gene: TRBV18
J gene: TRBJ1-3

CDR3 DNA: TGTGCCATCACCCGGTCTAGTGGTGAGCAGTTCTTC
CDR3 protein: CAITRSSGEQFF
D gene: NA
clone size: NA
V gene: TRBV10-3
J gene: TRBJ2-1

CDR3 DNA: TGTGCCAGCAGTCCGAACAGGGTTAGCTACGGCTACACCTTC
CDR3 protein: CASSPNRVSYGYTF
D gene: NA
clone size: NA
V gene: TRBV27
J gene: TRBJ1-2

CDR3 DNA: TGCGCCAGCAGTGAAGGAGACAGGGGCGAGGAAGAGACCCAGTACTTC
CDR3 protein: CASSEGDRGEEETQYF
D gene: TRBD1
clone size: NA
V gene: TRBV10-1
J gene: TRBJ2-5

CDR3 DNA: TGTGCCAGCAGTTACTCGACTGGTTTAAATGAAAAACTGTTTTTT
CDR3 protein: CASSYSTGLNEKLFF
D gene: NA
clone size: NA
V gene: TRBV6-5
J gene: TRBJ1-4

CDR3 DNA: TGCGCCAGCAGCCAAGATCGGAGCACAAAAGAGACCCAGTACTTC
CDR3 protein: CASSQDRSTKETQYF
D gene: NA
clone size: few
V gene: TRBV4-1
J gene: TRBJ2-5

CDR3 DNA: TGTGCCAGCAGCTTCAGACTTATTTCCTACAATGAGCAGTTCTTC
CDR3 protein: CASSFRLISYNEQFF
D gene: NA
clone size: NA
V gene: TRBV3-1/TRBV3-2
J gene: TRBJ2-1

CDR3 DNA: TGTGCCAGCAGCTTGGCCAGTTCCTACGAGCAGTACTTC
CDR3 protein: CASSLASSYEQYF
D gene: NA
clone size: NA
V gene: TRBV7-7
J gene: TRBJ2-7

CDR3 DNA: TGTGCCAGCAGTTTAGGGCAGGGGGTGACCTATGGCTACACCTTC
CDR3 protein: CASSLGQGVTYGYTF
D gene: TRBD1
clone size: NA
V gene: TRBV28
J gene: TRBJ1-2

CDR3 DNA: TGTGCCAGCAGCAGAACCGGGACTAGCTTTCAGTACTTC
CDR3 protein: CASSRTGTSFQYF
D gene: TRBD2
clone size: NA
V gene: TRBV5-4
J gene: TRBJ2-4

CDR3 DNA: TGTGCCAGCAGTTTGGCGACAGGGTTAAATGGCTACACCTTC
CDR3 protein: CASSLATGLNGYTF
D gene: TRBD1
clone size: few
V gene: TRBV28
J gene: TRBJ1-2

CDR3 DNA: TGTGCCAGCAGCTACCACAGGGGGGTGGTTCAGCCCCAGCATTTT
CDR3 protein: CASSYHRGVVQPQHF
D gene: TRBD1
clone size: NA
V gene: TRBV5-6
J gene: TRBJ1-5

CDR3 DNA: TGTGCCAGCAGCTTAGTCTCCGGGAGGAACAAAAACATTCAGTACTTC
CDR3 protein: CASSLVSGRNKNIQYF
D gene: TRBD2
clone size: NA
V gene: TRBV7-2
J gene: TRBJ2-4

CDR3 DNA: TGTGCCAGCAGTTATCAGGGGATGAGCTCCTACAATGAGCAGTTCTTC
CDR3 protein: CASSYQGMSSYNEQFF
D gene: NA
clone size: NA
V gene: TRBV6-5
J gene: TRBJ2-1

CDR3 DNA: TGTGCCAGCAGTGAACTCTACTCTGAAGCTTTCTTT
CDR3 protein: CASSELYSEAFF
D gene: NA
clone size: NA
V gene: TRBV25-1
J gene: TRBJ1-1

CDR3 DNA: TGTGCCAGCCACTCTAGCCCTCCAGAGACCCAGTACTTC
CDR3 protein: CASHSSPPETQYF
D gene: NA
clone size: NA
V gene: TRBV18
J gene: TRBJ2-5

CDR3 DNA: TGTGCCAGCAGCTTAGCGAGACAGGGAACTAATGAAAAACTGTTTTTT
CDR3 protein: CASSLARQGTNEKLFF
D gene: TRBD1
clone size: NA
V gene: TRBV11-2
J gene: TRBJ1-4

CDR3 DNA: TGCGCCAGCAGCCAAGATCCAGGGTATGAGCAGTTCTTC
CDR3 protein: CASSQDPGYEQFF
D gene: NA
clone size: NA
V gene: TRBV4-3
J gene: TRBJ2-1

CDR3 DNA: TGTGCCAGCAGTTTAAGGGGGCTTCCTCGGGTTTCAGGCTACACCTTC
CDR3 protein: CASSLRGLPRVSGYTF
D gene: TRBD1
clone size: NA
V gene: TRBV27
J gene: TRBJ1-2

CDR3 DNA: TGTGCCAGCAGTTACACCAGGGCCACAGATACGCAGTATTTT
CDR3 protein: CASSYTRATDTQYF
D gene: NA
clone size: NA
V gene: TRBV6-5
J gene: TRBJ2-3

CDR3 DNA: TGTGCCAGCACCAAAATAGCGGGAGGGCCCATGGATGAGCAGTTCTTC
CDR3 protein: CASTKIAGGPMDEQFF
D gene: TRBD2
clone size: NA
V gene: TRBV11-3
J gene: TRBJ2-1

CDR3 DNA: TGTGCCAGCAACCAAGTCAGGGGGACAGATACGCAGTATTTT
CDR3 protein: CASNQVRGTDTQYF
D gene: TRBD1
clone size: NA
V gene: TRBV6-6
J gene: TRBJ2-3

CDR3 DNA: TGTGCCAGCAGCCCTATAACAGATACGCAGTATTTT
CDR3 protein: CASSPITDTQYF
D gene: NA
clone size: NA
V gene: TRBV9
J gene: TRBJ2-3

CDR3 DNA: TGTGCCAGTAGCAGCTACAATGAGCAGTTCTTC
CDR3 protein: CASSSYNEQFF
D gene: NA
clone size: NA
V gene: TRBV19
J gene: TRBJ2-1

CDR3 DNA: TGTGCCACCGGGGGGTGGGCGAGGACCGGGGAGCTGTTTTTT
CDR3 protein: CATGGWARTGELFF
D gene: NA
clone size: NA
V gene: TRBV24-1
J gene: TRBJ2-2

CDR3 DNA: TGTGCCAGCAGCCCCCAGGACAGGGGACTGTATTTT
CDR3 protein: CASSPQDRGLYF
D gene: TRBD1
clone size: NA
V gene: TRBV7-9
J gene: TRBJ2-3

CDR3 DNA: TGTGCCAGCTCACCAGTACAGCAAGAGACCCAGTACTTC
CDR3 protein: CASSPVQQETQYF
D gene: NA
clone size: NA
V gene: TRBV18
J gene: TRBJ2-5

CDR3 DNA: TGTGCCAGCAGCCAAGCAGAGCTAGCGGCCGGTAATGAGCAGTTCTTC
CDR3 protein: CASSQAELAAGNEQFF
D gene: TRBD2
clone size: NA
V gene: TRBV3-1/TRBV3-2
J gene: TRBJ2-1

CDR3 DNA: TGTGCCAGTAGTATTGGGACTAGCCCCCAGGAGCAGTTCTTC
CDR3 protein: CASSIGTSPQEQFF
D gene: TRBD2
clone size: NA
V gene: TRBV19
J gene: TRBJ2-1

CDR3 DNA: TGTGCCACCAGTGATCCTGGACTAGCGGGAGTGGAGGAGACCCAGTACTTC
CDR3 protein: CATSDPGLAGVEETQYF
D gene: TRBD2
clone size: NA
V gene: TRBV24-1
J gene: TRBJ2-5

CDR3 DNA: TGTGCCAGCAGGGGAAGGGAGGCTGGAAACACCATATATTTT
CDR3 protein: CASRGREAGNTIYF
D gene: NA
clone size: NA
V gene: TRBV13
J gene: TRBJ1-3

CDR3 DNA: TGTGCCACCAGCAGAGATCGGTCAGGGATAGAGACCCAGTACTTC
CDR3 protein: CATSRDRSGIETQYF
D gene: NA
clone size: NA
V gene: TRBV15
J gene: TRBJ2-5

CDR3 DNA: TGTGCCAGCAGCCTTCAGACTAGCGGGAACGCCGGTGAGCAGTTCTTC
CDR3 protein: CASSLQTSGNAGEQFF
D gene: TRBD2
clone size: once
V gene: TRBV3-1/TRBV3-2
J gene: TRBJ2-1

CDR3 DNA: TGTGCCAGTAGTACTAGACTAGCGGGGGTGCGAGAGCTGTTTTTT
CDR3 protein: CASSTRLAGVRELFF
D gene: TRBD2
clone size: NA
V gene: TRBV19
J gene: TRBJ2-2

CDR3 DNA: TGTGCCAGCCAAGGACAGGCGGGTGGCTACACCTTC
CDR3 protein: CASQGQAGGYTF
D gene: TRBD1
clone size: NA
V gene: TRBV6-5
J gene: TRBJ1-2

CDR3 DNA: TGTGCCAGCAGCAGAACAGGGGGAACTGAAGCTTTCTTT
CDR3 protein: CASSRTGGTEAFF
D gene: TRBD1
clone size: NA
V gene: TRBV12-3/TRBV12-4
J gene: TRBJ1-1

CDR3 DNA: TGTGCCAGCAGTATAAAAGCGGGAGCGAACACCGGGGAGCTGTTTTTT
CDR3 protein: CASSIKAGANTGELFF
D gene: TRBD2
clone size: NA
V gene: TRBV27
J gene: TRBJ2-2

CDR3 DNA: TGTGCCAGCAGCTTGGGGGGACAGGGGAACACTGAAGCTTTCTTT
CDR3 protein: CASSLGGQGNTEAFF
D gene: TRBD1
clone size: NA
V gene: TRBV5-6
J gene: TRBJ1-1

CDR3 DNA: TGCGCCAGCAGCCAAATCGGGGTCAGCACAGATACGCAGTATTTT
CDR3 protein: CASSQIGVSTDTQYF
D gene: NA
clone size: NA
V gene: TRBV4-1
J gene: TRBJ2-3